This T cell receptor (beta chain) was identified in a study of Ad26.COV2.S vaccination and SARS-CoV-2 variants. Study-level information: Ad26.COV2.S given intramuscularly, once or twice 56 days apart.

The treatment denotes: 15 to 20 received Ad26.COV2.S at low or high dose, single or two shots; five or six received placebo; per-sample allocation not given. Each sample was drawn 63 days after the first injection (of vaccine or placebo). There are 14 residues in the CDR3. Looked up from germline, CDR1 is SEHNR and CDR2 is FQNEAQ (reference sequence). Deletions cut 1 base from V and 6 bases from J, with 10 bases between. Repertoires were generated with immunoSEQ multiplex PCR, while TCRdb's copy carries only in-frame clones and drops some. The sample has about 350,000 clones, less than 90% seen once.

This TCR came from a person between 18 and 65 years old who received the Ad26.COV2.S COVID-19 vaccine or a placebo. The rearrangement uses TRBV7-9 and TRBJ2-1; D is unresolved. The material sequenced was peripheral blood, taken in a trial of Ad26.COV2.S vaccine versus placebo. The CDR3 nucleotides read TGTGCCAGCAGCTTAGGGGGTTCGGGCAATGAGCAGTTCTTC. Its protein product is CASSLGGSGNEQFF.